These 15 T cell receptor beta chains were all obtained from the same sample, sequenced in a study of blood T cell repertoires in COVID-19. Sequencing was performed with immunoSEQ multiplex PCR; in TCRdb, only in-frame clones are kept and a portion is missing. The sample has 100,000 to 130,000 clones, more than 70% seen once; the top ten hold around 7%. Sequenced: peripheral blood. All receptors come from a man aged 50-60 years with active or convalescent COVID-19.

The chain employs TRBV2 and TRBJ2-7; 10 bases fit TRBD1. Trimming removed 8 bases from V and 2 bases from J; junction bases left unmatched: 6. The CDR3 spans 14 residues. Germline lookup yields CDR1 SNHLY and CDR2 FYNNEI. The CDR3: CASGRDRGPYEQYF. CDR3 nucleotide sequence: TGTGCCAGCGGTCGGGACAGGGGCCCCTACGAGCAGTACTTC.

CDR3 coding DNA: TGTGCCAGCAGTCGGACAGGGTATGGCACAGATACGCAGTATTTT. It specifies CASSRTGYGTDTQYF. The chain combines TRBV11-3 with TRBJ2-3; 8 positions match TRBD1. Per germline, CDR1 SGHNT and CDR2 YENEEA. Trimming cost V 6 bases and J 1 base; bases outside gene matches: 6. CDR3 length: 15 amino acids.

This chain links TRBV7-9 with TRBJ1-2; 7 nucleotides match TRBD1. This CDR3 has 14 amino acids. The J segment lost 4 bases and the V segment lost 4 bases, leaving 6 bases of the junction unmatched. Germline lookup yields CDR1 SEHNR and CDR2 FQNEAQ (reference sequence). The DNA of the CDR3 is TGTGCCAGCAGCTCGGGGACAGATCTCTATGGCTACACCTTC. Translation: CASSSGTDLYGYTF.

This sequence joins TRBV6-5 and TRBJ2-3; 9 bases agree with TRBD1. CDR1 and CDR2 (germline): MNHEY, SVGAGI. The CDR3 runs 16 residues. With 2 bases clipped from V and 4 bases from J, the junction kept 7 bases outside the gene matches. CDR3 DNA: TGTGCCAGCAGTTACGGGGGGACAGGGTTGGCAGATACGCAGTATTTT. Translated: CASSYGGTGLADTQYF.

In its sample, this clone was seen once. The chain employs TRBV30 and TRBJ2-4, with D unclear. Germline CDR1 reads GTSNPN; CDR2 reads SVGIG (reference sequence). This CDR3 has 15 residues. V was trimmed by 0 bases and J by 0 bases, leaving 9 bases between them. DNA for the CDR3: TGTGCCTGGAGTGTAGCGTCGTCAGCCAAAAACATTCAGTACTTC. It specifies CAWSVASSAKNIQYF.

The rearrangement links TRBV18 to TRBJ2-1; D is possibly TRBD2 (6 bases). CDR1 and CDR2 (germline): KGHSH, LQKENI. The CDR3 extends over 15 amino acids. Trimming removed 1 base from V and 9 bases from J, with 16 bases in between. The CDR3 loop is CASSPRTGEEVEQFF. CDR3 bases: TGTGCCAGCTCACCACGAACGGGAGAGGAGGTTGAGCAGTTCTTC.

The J gene is TRBJ1-2, the V gene TRBV2; D is uncertain. Germline CDR1 and CDR2: SNHLY and FYNNEI. V lost 5 bases to trimming and J lost 0 bases, with 19 bases between them. This CDR3 is built from 17 residues. CDR3: CASSSPRTTYANYGYTF. The CDR3 DNA sequence: TGTGCCAGCAGTTCCCCGAGGACTACCTACGCTAACTATGGCTACACCTTC.

This chain joins TRBV12-3 or TRBV12-4 and TRBJ2-7; 10 bases align to TRBD2. With 6 bases clipped from V and 3 bases from J, the junction kept 2 bases outside the gene matches. CDR3 length: 13 residues. The DNA for the CDR3 is TGTGCCAGCAGACTAGCGGGAAGCTACGAGCAGTACTTC. Its translation: CASRLAGSYEQYF.

The V gene is TRBV2, the J gene TRBJ2-3; D gene unclear. V was cut by 1 base and J by 5 bases, with 4 bases left in between. Germline loops: CDR1 SNHLY, CDR2 FYNNEI. The CDR3 has 12 residues. The CDR3 loop is CASSEVLDTQYF. The CDR3 nucleotides are TGTGCCAGCAGTGAAGTCTTAGATACGCAGTATTTT.

The chain uses TRBV7-9 and TRBJ2-7; 12 positions match TRBD2. The CDR3 runs to 16 residues. Germline trimming cut 5 bases from V and 2 bases from J; bases unmatched to any gene: 7. Germline V CDR1 and CDR2: SEHNR, FQNEAQ (reference sequence). CDR3 amino acids: CASSLGASGRAYEQYF. The CDR3 DNA follows: TGTGCCAGCAGCCTAGGCGCTAGCGGGAGGGCCTACGAGCAGTACTTC.

The CDR3 region has the DNA TGTGCCAGCAGCTTAGGGCCTAATGAAAAACTGTTTTTT. Amino acid sequence: CASSLGPNEKLFF. This sequence joins TRBV7-9 and TRBJ1-4; no clear D gene. Germline CDR1 is SEHNR and CDR2 is FQNEAQ (reference sequence). Between the trimmed V and J ends, which lost 1 base and 3 bases, there was a span of 3 bases. This CDR3 contains 13 residues. The whole variable domain, remainder taken from reference TRBV7-9 and TRBJ1-4, is DTGVSQNPRHKITKRGQNVTFRCDPISEHNRLYWYRQTLGQGPEFLTYFQNEAQLEKSRLLSDRFSAERPKGSFSTLEIQRTEQGDSAMYLCASSLGPNEKLFFGSGTQLSVL.

J is TRBJ2-3 and V is TRBV7-9; maybe TRBD2 (5 bases). V was shortened by 0 bases and J by 0 bases, with 7 bases between the two germline ends. This CDR3 comprises 15 residues. The germline V gene encodes CDR1 SEHNR and CDR2 FQNEAQ (reference sequence). This chain's CDR3 is CASSLAGRSTDTQYF. The CDR3 nucleotides read TGTGCCAGCAGCTTAGCGGGGAGAAGCACAGATACGCAGTATTTT.

CDR3 loop: CSVEFLPPGELFF. In nucleotides, the CDR3 is TGCAGCGTTGAGTTCCTTCCCCCCGGGGAGCTGTTTTTT. The genes are TRBV29-1 and TRBJ2-2; D remains ambiguous. The ends were cut back, 3 bases at V and 6 bases at J, with 11 bases in the middle. CDR1 is SQVTM and CDR2 is ANQGSEA in the germline V gene. The CDR3 is 13 amino acids.

The J gene is TRBJ1-2, the V gene TRBV6-5; weak D call: TRBD1 (6 bases). Trimming stripped 6 bases from V and 4 bases from J, with 12 bases between. CDR1 is MNHEY, CDR2 SVGAGI, per germline. The CDR3 totals 13 residues. CDR3 nucleotides: TGTGCCAGCAGGCAAGGGGGTGGCTATGGCTACACCTTC. It specifies CASRQGGGYGYTF.

J is TRBJ1-5 and V is TRBV6-5; D is perhaps TRBD1 (6 bases). The CDR3 is 13 residues long. Trimming took off 6 bases at V and 6 bases at J, with 12 bases between the two ends. CDR1 and CDR2 from the germline V gene are MNHEY and SVGAGI. The CDR3 loop is CASRKTGSQPQHF. CDR3 DNA sequence: TGTGCCAGCAGAAAAACAGGGAGTCAGCCCCAGCATTTT.